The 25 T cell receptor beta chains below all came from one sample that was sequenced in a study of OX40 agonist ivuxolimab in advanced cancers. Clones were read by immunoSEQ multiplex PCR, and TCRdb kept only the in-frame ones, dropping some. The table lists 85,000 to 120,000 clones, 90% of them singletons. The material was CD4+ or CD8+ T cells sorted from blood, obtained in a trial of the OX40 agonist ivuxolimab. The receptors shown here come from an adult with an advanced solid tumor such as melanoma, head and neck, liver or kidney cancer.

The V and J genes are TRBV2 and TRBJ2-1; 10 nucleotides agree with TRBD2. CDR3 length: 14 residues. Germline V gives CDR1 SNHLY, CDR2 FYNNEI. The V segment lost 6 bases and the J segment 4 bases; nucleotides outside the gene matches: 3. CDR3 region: CASRPSGGYNEQFF. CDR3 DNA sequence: TGTGCCAGCAGGCCTAGCGGGGGATACAATGAGCAGTTCTTC.

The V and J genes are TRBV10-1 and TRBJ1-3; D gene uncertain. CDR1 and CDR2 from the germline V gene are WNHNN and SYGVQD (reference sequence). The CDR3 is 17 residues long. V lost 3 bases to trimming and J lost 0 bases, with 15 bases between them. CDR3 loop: CASSDRGWGYSGNTIYF. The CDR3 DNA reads TGCGCCAGCAGTGACCGGGGTTGGGGTTACTCTGGAAACACCATATATTTT.

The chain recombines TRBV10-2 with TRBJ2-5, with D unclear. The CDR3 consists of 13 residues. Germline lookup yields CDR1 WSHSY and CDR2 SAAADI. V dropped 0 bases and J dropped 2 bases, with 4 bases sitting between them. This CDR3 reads CASSESGQETQYF. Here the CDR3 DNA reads TGCGCCAGCAGTGAGTCGGGGCAAGAGACCCAGTACTTC.

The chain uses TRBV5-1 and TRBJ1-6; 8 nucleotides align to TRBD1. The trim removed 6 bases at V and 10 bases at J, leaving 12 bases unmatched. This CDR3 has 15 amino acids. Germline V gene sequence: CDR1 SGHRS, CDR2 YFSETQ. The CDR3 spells CASTPGAGGESPLHF. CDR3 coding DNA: TGCGCCAGCACCCCGGGGGCAGGGGGCGAATCACCCCTCCACTTT.

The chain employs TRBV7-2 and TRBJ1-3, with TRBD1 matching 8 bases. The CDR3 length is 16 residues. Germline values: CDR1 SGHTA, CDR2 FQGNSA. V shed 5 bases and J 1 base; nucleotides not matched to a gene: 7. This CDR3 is CASSPRQGLSGNTIYF. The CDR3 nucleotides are TGTGCCAGCAGCCCCCGACAGGGGCTTTCTGGAAACACCATATATTTT.

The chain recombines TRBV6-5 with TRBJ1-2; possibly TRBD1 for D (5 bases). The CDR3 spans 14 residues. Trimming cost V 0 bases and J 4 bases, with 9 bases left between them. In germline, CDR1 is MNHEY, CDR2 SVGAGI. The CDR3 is CASSYSVGGYGYTF. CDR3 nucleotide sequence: TGTGCCAGCAGTTACTCGGTCGGGGGCTATGGCTACACCTTC.

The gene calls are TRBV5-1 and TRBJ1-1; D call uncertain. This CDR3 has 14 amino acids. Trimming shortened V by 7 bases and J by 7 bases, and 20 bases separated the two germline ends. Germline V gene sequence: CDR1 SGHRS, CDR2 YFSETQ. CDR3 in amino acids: CASRLTLARNEAFF. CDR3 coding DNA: TGCGCCAGCCGCCTAACCTTGGCTCGGAATGAAGCTTTCTTT.

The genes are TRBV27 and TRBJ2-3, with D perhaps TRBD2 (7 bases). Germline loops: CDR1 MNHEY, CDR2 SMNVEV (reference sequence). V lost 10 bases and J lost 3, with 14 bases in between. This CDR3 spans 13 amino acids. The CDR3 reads CAIRGAGTDTQYF. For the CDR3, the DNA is TGTGCCATTCGGGGGGCGGGGACAGATACGCAGTATTTT.

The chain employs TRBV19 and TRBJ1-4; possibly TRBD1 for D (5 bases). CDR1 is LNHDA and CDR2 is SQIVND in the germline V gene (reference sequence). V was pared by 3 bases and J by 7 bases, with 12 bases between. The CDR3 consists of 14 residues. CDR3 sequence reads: CASSIGHGGEKLFF. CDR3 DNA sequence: TGTGCCAGTAGTATCGGACACGGGGGTGAAAAACTGTTTTTT. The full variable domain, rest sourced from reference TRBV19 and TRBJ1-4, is DGGITQSPKYLFRKEGQNVTLSCEQNLNHDAMYWYRQDPGQGLRLIYYSQIVNDFQKGDIAEGYSVSREKKESFPLTVTSAQKNPTAFYLCASSIGHGGEKLFFGSGTQLSVL.

The CDR3 nucleotides are TGTGCCATCAGTGAGTCGAAGATCACCGGGGAGCTGTTTTTT. It translates to CAISESKITGELFF. The chain has TRBV10-3 and TRBJ2-2, with no clear D. V was pared by 0 bases and J by 4 bases, with 6 bases between. This CDR3 comprises 14 residues. CDR1 ENHRY and CDR2 SYGVKD come from the germline V gene.

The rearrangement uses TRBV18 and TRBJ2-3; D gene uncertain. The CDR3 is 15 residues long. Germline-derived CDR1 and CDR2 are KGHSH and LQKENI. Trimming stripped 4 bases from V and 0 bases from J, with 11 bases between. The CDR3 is CASSRQVTSTDTQYF. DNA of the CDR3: TGTGCCAGCTCACGCCAGGTCACTAGCACAGATACGCAGTATTTT.

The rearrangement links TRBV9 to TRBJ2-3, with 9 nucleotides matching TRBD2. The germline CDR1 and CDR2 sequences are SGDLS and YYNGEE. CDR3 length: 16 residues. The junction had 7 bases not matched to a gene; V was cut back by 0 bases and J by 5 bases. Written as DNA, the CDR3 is TGTGCCAGCAGCGTAGAAGCGGGGGGTTTCCTAGATACGCAGTATTTT. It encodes CASSVEAGGFLDTQYF. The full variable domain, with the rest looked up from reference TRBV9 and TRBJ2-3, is DSGVTQTPKHLITATGQRVTLRCSPRSGDLSVYWYQQSLDQGLQFLIQYYNGEERAKGNILERFSAQQFPDLHSELNLSSLELGDSALYFCASSVEAGGFLDTQYFGPGTRLTVL.

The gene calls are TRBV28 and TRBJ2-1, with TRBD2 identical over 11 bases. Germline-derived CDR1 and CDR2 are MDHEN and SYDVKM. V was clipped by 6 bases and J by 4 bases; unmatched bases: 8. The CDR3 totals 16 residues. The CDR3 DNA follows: TGTGCCAGCAGGCAATTAGCGGGGGGGCCATACAATGAGCAGTTCTTC. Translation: CASRQLAGGPYNEQFF.

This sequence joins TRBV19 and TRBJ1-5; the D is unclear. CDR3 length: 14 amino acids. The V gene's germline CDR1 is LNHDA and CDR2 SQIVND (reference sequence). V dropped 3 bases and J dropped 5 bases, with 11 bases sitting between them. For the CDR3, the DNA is TGTGCCAGTAGTATTTACGGAATGGATCAGCCCCAGCATTTT. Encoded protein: CASSIYGMDQPQHF.

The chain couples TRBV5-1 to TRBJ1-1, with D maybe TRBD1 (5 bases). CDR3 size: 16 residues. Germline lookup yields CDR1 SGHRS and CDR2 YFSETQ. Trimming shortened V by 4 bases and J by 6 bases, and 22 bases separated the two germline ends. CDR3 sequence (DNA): TGCGCCAGCAGCAATGGCCAGGGTGGGTATCGGGCTGAAGCTTTCTTT. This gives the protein CASSNGQGGYRAEAFF.

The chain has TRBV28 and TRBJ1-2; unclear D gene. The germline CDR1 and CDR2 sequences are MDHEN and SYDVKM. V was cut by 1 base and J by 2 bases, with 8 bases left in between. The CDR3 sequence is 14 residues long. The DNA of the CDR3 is TGTGCCAGCAGTTTATCCGGAGAAAACTATGGCTACACCTTC. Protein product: CASSLSGENYGYTF.

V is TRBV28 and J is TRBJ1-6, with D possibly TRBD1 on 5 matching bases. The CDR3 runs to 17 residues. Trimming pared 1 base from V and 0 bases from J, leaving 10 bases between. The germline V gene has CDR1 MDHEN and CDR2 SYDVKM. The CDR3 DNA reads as TGTGCCAGCAGTTTATTAAAGGGGAGCTCCTATAATTCACCCCTCCACTTT. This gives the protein CASSLLKGSSYNSPLHF.

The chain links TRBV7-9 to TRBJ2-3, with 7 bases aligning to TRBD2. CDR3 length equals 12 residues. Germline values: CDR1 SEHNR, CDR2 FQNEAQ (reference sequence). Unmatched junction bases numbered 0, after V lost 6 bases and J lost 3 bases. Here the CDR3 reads CASRLATDTQYF. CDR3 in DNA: TGTGCCAGCAGACTAGCGACAGATACGCAGTATTTT.

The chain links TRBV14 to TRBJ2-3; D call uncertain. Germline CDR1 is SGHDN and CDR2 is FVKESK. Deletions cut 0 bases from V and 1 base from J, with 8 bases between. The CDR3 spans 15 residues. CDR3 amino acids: CASSQDGWGTDTQYF. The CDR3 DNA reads TGTGCCAGCAGCCAAGACGGGTGGGGCACAGATACGCAGTATTTT.

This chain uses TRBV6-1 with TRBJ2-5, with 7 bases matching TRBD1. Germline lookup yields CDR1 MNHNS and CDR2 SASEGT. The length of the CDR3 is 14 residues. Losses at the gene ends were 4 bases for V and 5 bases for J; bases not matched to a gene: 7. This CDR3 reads CASSGQGLRETQYF. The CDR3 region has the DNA TGTGCCAGCAGTGGACAGGGTTTGCGGGAGACCCAGTACTTC.

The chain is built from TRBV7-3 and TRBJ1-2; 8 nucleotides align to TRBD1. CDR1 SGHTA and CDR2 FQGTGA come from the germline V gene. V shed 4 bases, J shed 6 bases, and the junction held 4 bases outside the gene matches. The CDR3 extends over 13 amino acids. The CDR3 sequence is CASSSQGAHGYTF. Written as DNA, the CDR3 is TGTGCCAGCAGCTCCCAGGGGGCGCATGGCTACACCTTC.

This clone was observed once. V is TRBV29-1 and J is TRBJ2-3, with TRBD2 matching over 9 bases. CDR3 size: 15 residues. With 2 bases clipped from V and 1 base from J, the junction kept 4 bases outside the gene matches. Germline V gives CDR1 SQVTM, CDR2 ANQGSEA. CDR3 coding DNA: TGCAGCGTTGAAAGCGCGGGGGGGGGCACAGATACGCAGTATTTT. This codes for CSVESAGGGTDTQYF.

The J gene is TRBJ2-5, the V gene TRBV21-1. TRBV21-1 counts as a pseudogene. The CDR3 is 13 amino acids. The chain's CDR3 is CATIRAGQETQYF. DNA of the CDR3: TGTGCCACGATACGGGCAGGTCAAGAGACCCAGTACTTC.

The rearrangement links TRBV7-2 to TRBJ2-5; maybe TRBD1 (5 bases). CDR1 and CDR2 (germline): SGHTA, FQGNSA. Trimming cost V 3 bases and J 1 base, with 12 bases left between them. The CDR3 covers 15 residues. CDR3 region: CASSFLTGFQETQYF. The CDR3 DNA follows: TGTGCCAGCAGCTTTCTAACAGGATTCCAAGAGACCCAGTACTTC.

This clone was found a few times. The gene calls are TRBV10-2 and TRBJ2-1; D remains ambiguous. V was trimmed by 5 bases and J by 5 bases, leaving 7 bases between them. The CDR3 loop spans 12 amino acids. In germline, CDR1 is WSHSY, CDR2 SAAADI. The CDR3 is CASSYLDNEQFF. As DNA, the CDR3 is TGCGCCAGCAGTTATCTGGACAATGAGCAGTTCTTC.